This T cell receptor beta chain was captured in a study of blood T cell repertoires in COVID-19. Produced via immunoSEQ multiplex PCR; TCRdb's table is partial and in-frame only. The sample has a few hundred thousand clones, 80% to 85% seen once. Trimming took 5 bases from V and 5 from J; bases not matched to a gene: 8. The CDR3 spans 14 residues. CDR1 and CDR2 from the germline V gene are SGHTA and FQGNSA. The sequenced sample consisted of PBMCs or T cells enriched from blood (not recorded which). V and J are TRBV7-2 and TRBJ2-7; 8 nucleotides line up with TRBD1. The TCR was taken from a man aged 50-60 years who had recovered from COVID-19. The CDR3 is CASSQGQADHEQYF. The CDR3 coding sequence is TGTGCCAGCAGCCAGGGACAGGCAGACCACGAGCAGTACTTC.